What follows describes a single TCR beta chain. Germline loops: CDR1 LNHNV, CDR2 YYDKDF (reference sequence). V lost 6 bases to trimming and J lost 1 base, with 7 bases between them. The CDR3 is made up of 13 amino acids. TCRdb re-called the 5' RACE reads through MiXCR, storing one row per CDR3 protein. The sample consists of roughly 130,000 distinct CDR3 sequences, roughly 15% of them appearing once. The data were obtained in a study of CD8 T cells in ankylosing spondylitis. The clonotype originates from a female donor with ankylosing spondylitis or in good health (not recorded which). Sequencing was done on a sample of blood, either unsorted or a sorted T cell fraction (not recorded which). This chain joins TRBV15 and TRBJ1-5, with D unclear. The CDR3 sequence: CATSSASNQPQHF. The CDR3 DNA is TGTGCCACCAGTAGTGCCAGCAATCAGCCCCAGCATTTT.